A single sample gave rise to the 21 T cell receptor beta chains below, sequenced in a study of metastatic and nonmetastatic thyroid tumors. The entire patient cohort was treatment-naive prior to thyroid surgery. TCRdb used MiXCR to call clones anew from the PCR reads. The sample yields about 33,000 clones, approximately 15% seen once. What was sequenced was blood. All receptors derive from a female donor with papillary thyroid cancer or a benign thyroid nodule (not recorded which). Some clones in this sample may be carry-over from other donors' samples.

This clone was recorded many times. The chain couples TRBV28 to TRBJ2-7; tentative D call: TRBD1 (5 bases). The CDR3 sequence is 13 residues long. CDR1 is MDHEN, CDR2 SYDVKM, per germline. V lost 10 bases and J lost 3, with 16 bases in between. The CDR3 reads CATKNTGVYEQYF. The CDR3 coding sequence is TGTGCCACCAAAAATACAGGAGTCTACGAGCAGTACTTC.

This clone was picked up many times. The CDR3 sequence is CASSFDSYNEQFF. CDR3 nucleotides: TGCGCCAGCAGCTTCGACAGCTACAATGAGCAGTTCTTC. This sequence joins TRBV5-1 and TRBJ2-1; a weak D match, TRBD1 (5 bases). This CDR3 comprises 13 residues. V gave up 2 bases and J gave up 3 bases, with 6 bases separating them. CDR1 is SGHRS, CDR2 YFSETQ, per germline.

This clone was picked up many times. The V and J genes are TRBV5-4 and TRBJ1-2; possibly TRBD1 for D (6 bases). This CDR3 spans 15 amino acids. With 0 bases removed from V and 3 bases from J, the gap between germline ends came to 12 bases. Germline CDR1 is SGHNT and CDR2 is YYREEE (reference sequence). CDR3 sequence reads: CASSLVARGDYGYTF. The CDR3 nucleotides are TGTGCCAGCAGCTTGGTTGCCAGGGGTGACTATGGCTACACCTTC.

The chain recombines TRBV2 with TRBJ2-7; 7 positions match TRBD1. Germline V gene lookup returns CDR1 SNHLY and CDR2 FYNNEI. V shed 7 bases and J 7 bases; nucleotides not matched to a gene: 16. There are 15 residues in the CDR3. This chain's CDR3 is CASISPGTVMREQYF. Here the CDR3 DNA reads TGTGCCAGCATTTCACCCGGGACAGTGATGAGGGAGCAGTACTTC.

This clone ranks as medium-sized (0.01 to 0.1%). This chain connects TRBV28 to TRBJ2-7; 11 bases align to TRBD1. Trimming took 7 bases from V and 5 from J; bases not matched to a gene: 7. This CDR3 has 14 residues. Germline V gene lookup returns CDR1 MDHEN and CDR2 SYDVKM. The CDR3 protein is CASKGWDRGNEQYF. The CDR3 nucleotides read TGTGCCAGCAAGGGTTGGGACAGGGGGAACGAGCAGTACTTC.

Many counts were recorded for this clone. V and J are TRBV3-1 and TRBJ2-5; unclear D gene. V lost 2 bases and J lost 12, with 19 bases in between. This CDR3 contains 14 residues. Per the germline V gene, CDR1 is LGHDT and CDR2 is YNNKEL (reference sequence). The CDR3 region is CASSQSESLRSEYF. The CDR3 DNA reads as TGTGCCAGCAGCCAATCAGAGAGTCTCAGGAGTGAGTACTTC.

The rearrangement links TRBV6-1 to TRBJ1-1; a possible D gene is TRBD1 (6 bases). V shed 7 bases and J shed 0 bases, with 24 bases lying between them. This CDR3 is built from 18 residues. Germline V gene sequence: CDR1 MNHNS, CDR2 SASEGT. CDR3 protein: CASIGHPGPEGVNTEAFF. As DNA, the CDR3 is TGTGCCAGCATTGGCCATCCAGGACCAGAGGGGGTGAACACTGAAGCTTTCTTT.

The chain joins TRBV4-1 to TRBJ2-7; 13 bases are a match to TRBD2. Germline CDR1 MGHRA, CDR2 YSYEKL. The CDR3 is 13 amino acids. V lost 5 bases to trimming and J lost 7 bases; unmatched junction nucleotides: 2. CDR3 loop: CASSSGLAGEQYF. Written as DNA, the CDR3 is TGCGCCAGCAGCTCGGGACTAGCGGGGGAGCAGTACTTC.

The chain carries TRBV15 and TRBJ2-3, with 10 bases identical to TRBD2. There are 18 residues in the CDR3. CDR1 is LNHNV, CDR2 YYDKDF, per germline (reference sequence). After removal of 0 bases from V and 6 bases from J, the junction contained 12 bases not matched to a gene. CDR3 bases: TGTGCCACCAGCAGAGATACCCTAGCGGGAGCCGAGGCGGATACGCAGTATTTT. Translating gives CATSRDTLAGAEADTQYF. Full variable domain (rest looked up from reference TRBV15 and TRBJ2-3): DAMVIQNPRYQVTQFGKPVTLSCSQTLNHNVMYWYQQKSSQAPKLLFHYYDKDFNNEADTPDNFQSRRPNTSFCFLDIRSPGLGDTAMYLCATSRDTLAGAEADTQYFGPGTRLTVL.

The chain carries TRBV27 and TRBJ1-6; D not resolved. V lost 5 bases, J lost 8 bases, and 22 bases lay in between. This CDR3 has 17 amino acids. Germline-derived CDR1 and CDR2 are MNHEY and SMNVEV (reference sequence). The CDR3 nucleotides are TGTGCCAGCAGTCGCCCCCCGGGAAGAGCTTGGGATTCACCCCTCCACTTT. Translated: CASSRPPGRAWDSPLHF.

This clone was counted a few times. Relative to the germline gene, one junction end is altered; a read error may explain this. This chain uses TRBV6-2 or TRBV6-3 with TRBJ1-1; D uncertain. The CDR3 has 13 amino acids. In germline, CDR1 is MNHEY, CDR2 SVGEGT. Here the CDR3 DNA reads TGTGCCAGCATTCGTCAAATGAACACTGAAGCCTTCTTT. It encodes CASIRQMNTEAFF.

This clone has a count of ten or more. The V gene is TRBV4-3, the J gene TRBJ2-7; no clear D. This CDR3 comprises 15 residues. Trimming removed 1 base from V and 7 bases from J, with 17 bases in between. Germline values: CDR1 LGHNA, CDR2 YSLEER. The chain's CDR3 is CASSQGMDGFQEQYF. The CDR3 nucleotides read TGCGCCAGCAGCCAAGGGATGGACGGTTTTCAGGAGCAGTACTTC.

This clone was picked up many times. J is TRBJ2-5 and V is TRBV4-2; the D gene is possibly TRBD2 (5 bases). The CDR3 is made up of 14 amino acids. V lost 4 bases, J lost 4 bases, and 13 bases lay in between. Per germline, CDR1 LGHNA and CDR2 YNFKEQ. CDR3 protein: CASSLHSERETQYF. The CDR3 nucleotides read TGTGCCAGCAGCCTCCATAGCGAGCGAGAGACCCAGTACTTC.

This clone showed up many times. The sample holds other DNA sequences that translate to the same CDR3. V gene TRBV11-2 combines with J gene TRBJ2-1; D remains unclear. The germline V gene has CDR1 SGHAT and CDR2 FQNNGV. Trimming stripped 4 bases from V and 4 bases from J, with 14 bases between. The CDR3 has 15 amino acids. The CDR3 DNA reads as TGTGCCAGCAGCTCGCTGAGAGGATTATACAATGAGCAGTTCTTC. This sequence encodes CASSSLRGLYNEQFF.

This clone came up many times. The chain combines TRBV2 with TRBJ1-4; D not certain. The V end lost 3 bases, the J end lost 1 base, and 3 bases lay between the germline ends. This CDR3 region has 13 residues. The germline V gene encodes CDR1 SNHLY and CDR2 FYNNEI. CDR3 coding DNA: TGTGCCAGCAGTGAGAGAACTAATGAAAAACTGTTTTTT. Encoded protein: CASSERTNEKLFF.

In this sample, this clone turned up many times. This chain connects TRBV27 to TRBJ2-5, with 15 bases identical to TRBD2. V gave up 6 bases and J gave up 1 base; unmatched junction bases: 6. The CDR3 is made up of 17 amino acids. Germline V gene data show CDR1 as MNHEY and CDR2 as SMNVEV (reference sequence). CDR3 sequence reads: CASRGLAGGPSQETQYF. For the CDR3, the DNA is TGTGCCAGCAGGGGACTAGCGGGGGGACCCAGCCAAGAGACCCAGTACTTC.

In its sample, this clone was seen many times. The J gene is TRBJ1-1, the V gene TRBV6-1; D gene uncertain. The CDR3 loop spans 15 amino acids. Per germline, CDR1 MNHNS and CDR2 SASEGT. The V end lost 3 bases, the J end lost 3 bases, and 14 bases lay between the germline ends. CDR3 in DNA: TGTGCCAGCAGTGATATACGGCAGGCGCACACTGAAGCTTTCTTT. Translation: CASSDIRQAHTEAFF.

This clone was observed many times. V and J are TRBV6-1 and TRBJ2-5; the match to TRBD1 covers 8 bases. The CDR3 covers 15 residues. CDR1 is MNHNS and CDR2 is SASEGT in the germline V gene. V lost 4 bases to trimming and J lost 1 base; unmatched junction nucleotides: 5. CDR3 bases: TGTGCCAGCAGTGCTGGGACAGGTCCCCAAGAGACCCAGTACTTC. Its translation: CASSAGTGPQETQYF.

The table lists this clone with many counts. V and J are TRBV6-1 and TRBJ2-2; D may correspond to TRBD1 or TRBD2 (5 bases each). This CDR3 has 12 residues. V was shortened by 8 bases and J by 7 bases, with 11 bases between the two germline ends. Germline V gene lookup returns CDR1 MNHNS and CDR2 SASEGT. The CDR3, as DNA: TGTGCCAGCCAACTAGGGGTCGGGGAGCTGTTTTTT. It yields the protein CASQLGVGELFF.

The sample holds many counts of this clone. V and J are TRBV18 and TRBJ2-3, with unresolved D. The V end was cut by 3 bases, the J end by 4 bases, with 5 bases between. The CDR3 loop spans 12 amino acids. The germline CDR1 and CDR2 sequences are KGHSH and LQKENI. CDR3 bases: TGTGCCAGCTCACCCGGCGCAGATACGCAGTATTTT. Translating gives CASSPGADTQYF.

This clone was recorded at least ten times. The V and J genes are TRBV20-1 and TRBJ2-7; 12 bases are shared with TRBD2. CDR3 length equals 18 residues. Germline CDR1 DFQATT, CDR2 SNEGSKA (reference sequence). The J segment lost 4 bases and the V segment lost 6 bases, leaving 19 bases of the junction unmatched. CDR3 DNA: TGCAGTGCCCCGGAAGGCAGGCCCGGACTAGCGGGAAGATACGAGCAGTACTTC. Translation gives CSAPEGRPGLAGRYEQYF.